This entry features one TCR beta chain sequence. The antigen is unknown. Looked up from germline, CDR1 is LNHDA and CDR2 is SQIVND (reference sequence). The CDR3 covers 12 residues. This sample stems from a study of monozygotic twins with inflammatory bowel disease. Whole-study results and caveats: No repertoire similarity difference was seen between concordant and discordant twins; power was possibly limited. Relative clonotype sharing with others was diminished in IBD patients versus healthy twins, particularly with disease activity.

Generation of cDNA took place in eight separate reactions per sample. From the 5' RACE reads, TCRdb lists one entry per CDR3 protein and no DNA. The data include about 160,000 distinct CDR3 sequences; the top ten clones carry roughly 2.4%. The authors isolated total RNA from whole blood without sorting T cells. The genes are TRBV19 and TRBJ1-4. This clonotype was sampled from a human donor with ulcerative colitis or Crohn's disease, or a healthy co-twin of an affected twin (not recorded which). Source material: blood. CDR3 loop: CGTEGGSEKLFF.